These 6 T cell receptor beta chains share one sample of origin, sequenced in a study of blood T cells in healthy people across ages. Sample-barcoded 5' priming and a J-beta primer mix drove a second PCR of 7 to 11 cycles. TCRdb passed the 5' RACE reads through MiXCR, listing each CDR3 protein once. The table has around 1,500,000 distinct CDR3 sequences, roughly 27% seen once. Input material: blood. These receptor sequences come from a woman aged 25 to 39 in good health.

The V and J genes are TRBV7-9 and TRBJ1-6; D possibly corresponds to TRBD1 (6 bases). This CDR3 spans 12 amino acids. V was pared by 1 base and J by 14 bases, with 9 bases between. In germline, CDR1 is SEHNR, CDR2 FQNEAQ (reference sequence). The CDR3 DNA follows: TGTGCCAGCAGCTTAGACGGGACATCCCTCCACTTT. It encodes CASSLDGTSLHF.

The chain couples TRBV12-3 or TRBV12-4 to TRBJ2-5; tentatively, D is TRBD1 or TRBD2 (5 bases each). The CDR3 contains 13 residues. Between the trimmed V and J ends, which lost 5 bases and 3 bases, there was a span of 10 bases. This CDR3 reads CASSKGDEETQYF. Written as DNA, the CDR3 is TGTGCCAGCAGTAAAGGGGACGAAGAGACCCAGTACTTC.

The rearrangement links TRBV21-1 to TRBJ2-7; the table's D call of TRBD2 was not tested on the DNA. TRBV21-1 corresponds to a pseudogene. This CDR3 region has 16 residues. CDR3 coding DNA: TGTGCCAGCAGCAACTACTGCAGGGACCTCTCCTACGAGCAGTACTTC. Protein: CASSNYCRDLSYEQYF.

The chain recombines TRBV19 with TRBJ1-4, with TRBD1 as a possible D gene (5 bases). CDR3 length: 15 amino acids. Germline-derived CDR1 and CDR2 are LNHDA and SQIVND (reference sequence). Deletions cut 11 bases from V and 5 bases from J, with 21 bases between. DNA of the CDR3: TGTGCCTCACGAGACGGGACCAGTTCAAATGAAAAACTGTTTTTT. Translating gives CASRDGTSSNEKLFF.

This clonotype turned up a few times. J is TRBJ2-1 and V is TRBV3-1, with D possibly matching TRBD2 (5 bases). V lost 3 bases and J 7 bases, leaving 10 bases between the germline ends. CDR3 length: 13 residues. The germline gives CDR1 LGHDT, CDR2 YNNKEL (reference sequence). The CDR3 DNA sequence: TGTGCCAGCAGCCACCAGCGCGGGAATGAGCAGTTCTTC. Translating it yields CASSHQRGNEQFF.

Only a few counts were recorded for this clonotype. The chain joins TRBV12-3 or TRBV12-4 to TRBJ1-3, with 7 bases that match TRBD1. The J segment lost 3 bases and the V segment lost 7 bases, leaving 3 bases of the junction unmatched. There are 13 residues in the CDR3. The CDR3 sequence is CASTDRIGNTIYF. The CDR3 coding sequence is TGTGCCAGCACGGACAGGATTGGAAACACCATATATTTT.